Listed here is a single TCR beta chain. This CDR3 has 13 residues. V was cut by 7 bases and J by 3 bases, with 13 bases left in between. Per germline, CDR1 SGHTA and CDR2 FQGNSA. TCRdb re-derived calls from the 5' RACE reads in MiXCR, one entry per CDR3 protein. This repertoire shows some 53,000 distinct CDR3 sequences, 8% to 8.5% found once; its top ten account for about 9.4%. The data belong to a study of early T cells in non-severe SARS-CoV-2 infection. The J gene is TRBJ2-7, the V gene TRBV7-2; D is perhaps TRBD2 (6 bases). Sample: whole blood. The sequence was obtained from an adult who was a healthcare worker with PCR-confirmed SARS-CoV-2 infection or an uninfected control (not recorded which). CDR3 in DNA: TGTGCCAGCACCAACGGGGGAAACTACGAGCAGTACTTC. Translating gives CASTNGGNYEQYF.